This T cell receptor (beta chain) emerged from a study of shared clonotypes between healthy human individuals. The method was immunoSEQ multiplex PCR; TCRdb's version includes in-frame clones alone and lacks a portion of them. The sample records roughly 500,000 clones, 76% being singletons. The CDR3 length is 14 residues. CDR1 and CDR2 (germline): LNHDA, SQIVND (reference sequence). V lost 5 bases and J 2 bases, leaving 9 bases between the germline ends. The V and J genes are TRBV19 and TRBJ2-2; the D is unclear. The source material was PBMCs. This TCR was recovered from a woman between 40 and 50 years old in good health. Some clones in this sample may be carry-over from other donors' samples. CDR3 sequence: CASSSVSNTGELFF. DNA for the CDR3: TGTGCCAGTAGTTCCGTTTCTAACACCGGGGAGCTGTTTTTT.